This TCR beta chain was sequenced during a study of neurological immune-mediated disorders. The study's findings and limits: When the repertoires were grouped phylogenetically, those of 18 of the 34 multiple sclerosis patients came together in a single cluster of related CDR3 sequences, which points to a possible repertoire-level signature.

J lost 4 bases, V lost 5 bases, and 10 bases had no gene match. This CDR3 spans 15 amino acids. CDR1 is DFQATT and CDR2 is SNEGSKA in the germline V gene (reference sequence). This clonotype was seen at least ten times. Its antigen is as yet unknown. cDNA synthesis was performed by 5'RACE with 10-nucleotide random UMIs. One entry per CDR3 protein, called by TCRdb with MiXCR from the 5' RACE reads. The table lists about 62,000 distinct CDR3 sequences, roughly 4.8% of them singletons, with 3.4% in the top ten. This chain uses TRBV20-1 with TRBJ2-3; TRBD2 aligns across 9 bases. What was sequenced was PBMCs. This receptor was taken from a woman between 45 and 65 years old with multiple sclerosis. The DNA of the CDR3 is TGCAGTGCTCCGAAAGCGGGGGGCGTCGCAGATACGCAGTATTTT. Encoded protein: CSAPKAGGVADTQYF.